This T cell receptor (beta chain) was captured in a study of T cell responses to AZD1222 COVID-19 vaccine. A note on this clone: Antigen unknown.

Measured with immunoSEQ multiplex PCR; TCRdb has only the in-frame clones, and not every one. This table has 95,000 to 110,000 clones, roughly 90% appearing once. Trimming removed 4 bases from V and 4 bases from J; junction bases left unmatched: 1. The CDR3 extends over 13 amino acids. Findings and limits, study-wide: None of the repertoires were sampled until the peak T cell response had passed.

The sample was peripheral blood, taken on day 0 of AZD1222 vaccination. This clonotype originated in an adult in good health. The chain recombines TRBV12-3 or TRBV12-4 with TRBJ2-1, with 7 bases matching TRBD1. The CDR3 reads CASSSGQYNEQFF. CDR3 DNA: TGTGCCAGCAGTTCGGGACAGTACAATGAGCAGTTCTTC.